This TCR beta chain was recorded in a study of T-cell reconstitution after alpha-beta-depleted transplantation in children (dated by TCRdb to between 2015 and 2016). General notes on the study: Using TCR repertoire profiling, the study quantitatively followed how T-cell immune reconstitution unfolded in children after TCRalphabeta/CD19-depleted allogeneic hematopoietic cell transplantation. The full study reports these points: Hyperexpanded clone frequencies declined over subsequent months; after one year, T-cell counts and TCRbeta diversity were mostly attributed to newly produced T cells. In some patients, the high TCRbeta diversity seen at day 60 was put down to recipient T cells and intrathymic progenitors that had survived conditioning. Apparently early alphabetaT-cell count recovery about two months after transplant reportedly relied on only several hundred rapidly expanded clones derived from non-depleted graft cells.

The cysteine opens and the phenylalanine closes a CDR3 of 15 amino acids. The sequence is cut down to CDR3 DNA, 45 bases in frame from base 1. As encoded in the germline V gene (reference sequence), CDR1 is GTSNPN while CDR2 is SVGIG. Clipping removes 1 base from V and 5 bases from J, with 8 as the unmatched junction base count. The label giving this sample's treatment or condition can be read as: allogeneic hematopoietic cell transplantation with graft depleted of TCRalphabeta T cells and CD19 B cells. Transplant recipients were children who received TCRalphabeta/CD19-depleted allogeneic hematopoietic cell grafts. This clonotype occurred many times. No cognate antigen has been identified for it. There are no base qualities to consult, and no much larger clone falls within one base. Library prep was done by PCR. Instrument on record: Illumina HiSeq 2500. TCR libraries were prepared with molecular barcoding, using unique molecular identifiers to normalize TCRbeta repertoire quantification. The raw public reads went through TCRdb reprocessing: fastp at Q25, MiXCR clone calling, in-frame beta chains kept. All rows with the same CDR3 protein become a single entry with the most common DNA and genes. For this sample there are around 670,000 distinct CDR3 sequences; less than 15% appear just once. The top ten constitute about 0.79% of the sample.

The specimen was PBMCs, collected before TCRalphabeta/CD19-depleted stem cell transplant. The rearranged chain carries TRBV30 and TRBJ1-1, with 9 bases matching TRBD1. The TCR comes from a girl aged 2 to 9 with congenital amegakaryocytic thrombocytopenia, due to receive a stem cell transplant. The DNA sequence is as follows: TGTGCCTGGAGTGAATCCGGGACAGGGTATACTGAAGCTTTCTTT. It is translated as CAWSESGTGYTEAFF.